This T cell receptor beta chain was sequenced during a study of T cell changes during pregnancy in multiple sclerosis. The germline V gene encodes CDR1 SEHNR and CDR2 FQNEAQ (reference sequence). V was clipped by 5 bases and J by 2 bases; unmatched bases: 5. There are 15 residues in the CDR3. Generated by immunoSEQ multiplex PCR, the TCRdb table keeps only in-frame clones and is missing some. The data contain approximately 71,000 clones, roughly 90% of them singletons. The TCR originated in a female donor with multiple sclerosis, enrolled in a pregnancy study. The input for sequencing was peripheral blood, taken in the second trimester of pregnancy. J is TRBJ2-1 and V is TRBV7-9; 8 bases fit TRBD1. This chain's CDR3 is CASSRTGPPYNEQFF. In nucleotides, the CDR3 is TGTGCCAGCAGCAGGACAGGGCCCCCCTACAATGAGCAGTTCTTC.